This TCR beta chain was recovered during a study of beta chain features in type 1 diabetes. Background on the study: Sorted cells numbering roughly 98,000,000 were examined across all samples.

Study-wide points: Shortening of TCRB CDR3s, moderate but significant, appeared in all four CD4+ subsets of Type 1 diabetes patients.

Germline CDR1 and CDR2: GTSNPN and SVGIG (reference sequence). This CDR3 is 13 amino acids long. V shed 2 bases and J 6 bases; nucleotides not matched to a gene: 4. As regards this clone: Its antigen is not known.

The study reverse transcribed the entire isolated RNA, so it sequenced expressed TCRB transcripts. Some clones are missing from TCRdb's copy, which holds only in-frame ones; the method was immunoSEQ multiplex PCR. Found here are about 710,000 clones, around an eighth of them singletons; the top ten hold just under 0.04%. Sampling consisted of one heparinised blood draw per donor, averaging about 116 mL. Stem cell-like memory, regulatory, central memory and naive CD4+ cells were sorted via CD45RO/CCR7/CD25/CD127/CD95/CD27. Each sorted population was over 95% pure. This sequence was found in a man aged 18 to 35 with type 1 diabetes. This rearrangement joins TRBV30 to TRBJ2-5; 9 positions match TRBD1. Input material: naive CD4+ T cells from blood. The CDR3 reads CAWSRTGEKTQYF. The CDR3 DNA is TGTGCCTGGAGTAGGACAGGGGAAAAGACCCAGTACTTC.